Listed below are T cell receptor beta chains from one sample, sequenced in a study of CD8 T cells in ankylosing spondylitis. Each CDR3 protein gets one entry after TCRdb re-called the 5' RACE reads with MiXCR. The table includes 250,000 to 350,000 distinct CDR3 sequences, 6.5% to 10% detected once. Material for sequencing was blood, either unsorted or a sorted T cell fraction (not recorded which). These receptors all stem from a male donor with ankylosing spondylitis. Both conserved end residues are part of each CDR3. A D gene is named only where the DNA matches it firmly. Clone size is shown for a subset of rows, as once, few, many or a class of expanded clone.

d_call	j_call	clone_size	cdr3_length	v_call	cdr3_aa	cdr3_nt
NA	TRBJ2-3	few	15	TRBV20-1	CSARDIVGRGDTQYF	TGCAGTGCTAGAGATATAGTTGGAAGGGGAGATACGCAGTATTTT
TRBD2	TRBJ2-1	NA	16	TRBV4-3	CASSQGLAGGGNEQFF	TGCGCCAGCAGCCAAGGACTAGCGGGAGGTGGGAATGAGCAGTTCTTC
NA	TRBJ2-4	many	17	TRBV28	CASSSLYQGLAKNIQYF	NA
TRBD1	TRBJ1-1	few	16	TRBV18	CASSPPGQGVRTEAFF	TGTGCCAGCTCGCCACCGGGACAGGGGGTGAGGACTGAAGCTTTCTTT
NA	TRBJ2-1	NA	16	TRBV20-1	CSADGSPPEQGNEQFF	TGCAGTGCGGATGGGTCGCCCCCGGAACAGGGTAATGAGCAGTTCTTC
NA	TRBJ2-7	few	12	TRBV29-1	CSVEIGQYEQYF	TGCAGCGTTGAAATTGGGCAATACGAGCAGTACTTC
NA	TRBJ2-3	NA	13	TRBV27	CASSWQAGDTQYF	TGTGCCAGCAGTTGGCAGGCCGGAGATACGCAGTATTTT
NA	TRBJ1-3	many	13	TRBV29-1	CSVVPFSGNTIYF	TGCAGCGTTGTTCCCTTCTCTGGAAACACCATATATTTT
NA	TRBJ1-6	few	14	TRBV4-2	CASSQDGVKSPLHF	TGTGCCAGCAGCCAAGATGGAGTGAAATCACCCCTCCACTTT
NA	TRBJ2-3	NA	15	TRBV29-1	CSVERSGADTDTQYF	TGCAGCGTTGAACGGTCAGGGGCGGACACAGATACGCAGTATTTT
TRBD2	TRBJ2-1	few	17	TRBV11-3	CASSLVRGLAGHNEQFF	TGTGCCAGCAGCTTAGTCCGGGGTCTAGCGGGACACAATGAGCAGTTCTTC
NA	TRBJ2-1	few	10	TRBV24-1	CATSDSGWFF	TGTGCCACCAGTGACTCGGGCTGGTTCTTC
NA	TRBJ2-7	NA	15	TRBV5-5	CASSLGPGHGGEQYF	TGTGCCAGCAGCTTGGGACCGGGACACGGCGGGGAGCAGTACTTC
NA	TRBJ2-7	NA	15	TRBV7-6	CASSLRPGKTYEQYF	TGTGCCAGCAGCTTACGTCCAGGGAAAACCTACGAGCAGTACTTC
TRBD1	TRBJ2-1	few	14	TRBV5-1	CASSLGQGTNEQFF	TGCGCCAGCAGCTTGGGACAGGGGACCAATGAGCAGTTCTTC
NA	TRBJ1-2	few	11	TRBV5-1	CASSWAGGYTF	TGCGCCAGCAGCTGGGCGGGAGGCTACACCTTC
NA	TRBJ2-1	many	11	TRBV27	CASSLANEQFF	TGTGCCAGCAGTTTAGCAAATGAGCAGTTCTTC
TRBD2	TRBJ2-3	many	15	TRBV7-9	CASSFGLAGFDTQYF	TGTGCCAGCAGCTTCGGACTAGCGGGATTTGATACGCAGTATTTT
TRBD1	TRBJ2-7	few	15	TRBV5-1	CASSSLQGSSYEQYF	TGCGCCAGCAGCAGCTTACAGGGGTCCTCCTACGAGCAGTACTTC
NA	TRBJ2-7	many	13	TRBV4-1	CASSQIGGEGEYF	TGCGCCAGCAGCCAAATTGGCGGGGAAGGAGAGTACTTC
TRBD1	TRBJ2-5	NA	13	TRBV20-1	CSARGQAPRTQYF	TGCAGTGCCAGGGGGCAGGCCCCCAGGACCCAGTACTTC
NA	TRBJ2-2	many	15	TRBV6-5	CASSYKGHITGELFF	TGTGCCAGCAGTTACAAAGGACACATCACCGGGGAGCTGTTTTTT
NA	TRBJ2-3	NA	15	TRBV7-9	CASSLRQGWADTQYF	TGTGCCAGCAGCTTAAGGCAGGGGTGGGCAGATACGCAGTATTTT
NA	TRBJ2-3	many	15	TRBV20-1	CSAYLLGISTDTQYF	TGCAGTGCTTATCTCTTGGGCATTAGCACAGATACGCAGTATTTT
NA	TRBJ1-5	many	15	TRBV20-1	CSATRGAGGNQPQHF	TGCAGTGCTACTCGAGGGGCAGGGGGCAATCAGCCCCAGCATTTT
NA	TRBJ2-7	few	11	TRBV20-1	CSPLGSYEQYF	TGCAGTCCCCTTGGGTCCTACGAGCAGTACTTC
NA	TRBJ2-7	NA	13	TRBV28	CASSFGPIYEQYF	TGTGCCAGCAGTTTTGGACCCATCTACGAGCAGTACTTC
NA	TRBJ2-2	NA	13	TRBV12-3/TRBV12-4	CASSLGGHGELFF	TGTGCCAGCAGTTTAGGGGGACACGGGGAGCTGTTTTTT
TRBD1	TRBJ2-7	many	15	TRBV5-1	CASSLTRDSGYEQYF	TGCGCCAGCAGCTTGACCCGGGACAGCGGTTACGAGCAGTACTTC
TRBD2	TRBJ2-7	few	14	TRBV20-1	CSAGPSGRGYEQYF	TGCAGTGCAGGACCTAGCGGGAGAGGTTACGAGCAGTACTTC
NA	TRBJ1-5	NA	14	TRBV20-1	CSARDRIDKGPQHF	TGCAGTGCTAGAGATCGTATAGATAAAGGGCCCCAGCATTTT
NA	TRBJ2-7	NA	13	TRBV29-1	CSVEILGGYEQYF	TGCAGCGTTGAAATACTGGGCGGCTACGAGCAGTACTTC